The present T cell receptor beta chain was sequenced within a study of T cell changes during pregnancy in multiple sclerosis. V was clipped by 5 bases and J by 1 base; unmatched bases: 14. CDR1 is SGHTA and CDR2 is FQGNSA in the germline V gene. The CDR3 is 18 amino acids. The repertoire was sequenced with immunoSEQ multiplex PCR; TCRdb's copy has only in-frame clones and lacks some. The table shows 45,000 to 70,000 clones, with approximately 90% occurring only once. The source was peripheral blood, collected in the third trimester of pregnancy. This clonotype originated in a female donor in good health, enrolled as a control in a pregnancy study. The V call is TRBV7-2, the J call TRBJ2-3; 8 bases line up with TRBD2. CDR3 bases: TGTGCCAGCAGCCGAAAAAGTGTATGGCGGGAGGGCACAGATACGCAGTATTTT. This translates into CASSRKSVWREGTDTQYF. The full variable domain, completed using reference TRBV7-2 and TRBJ2-3, is GAGVSQSPSNKVTEKGKDVELRCDPISGHTALYWYRQSLGQGLEFLIYFQGNSAPDKSGLPSDRFSAERTGGSVSTLTIQRTQQEDSAVYLCASSRKSVWREGTDTQYFGPGTRLTVL.